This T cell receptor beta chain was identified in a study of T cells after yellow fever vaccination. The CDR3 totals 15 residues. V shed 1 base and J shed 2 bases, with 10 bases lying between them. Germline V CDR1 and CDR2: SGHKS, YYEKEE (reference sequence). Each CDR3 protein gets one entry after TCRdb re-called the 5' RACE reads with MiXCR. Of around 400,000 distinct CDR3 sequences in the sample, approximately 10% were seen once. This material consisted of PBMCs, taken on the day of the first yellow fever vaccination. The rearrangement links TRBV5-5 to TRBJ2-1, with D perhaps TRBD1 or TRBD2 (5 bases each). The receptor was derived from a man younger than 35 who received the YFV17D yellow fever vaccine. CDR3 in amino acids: CASSLTGHPYNEQFF. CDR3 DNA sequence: TGTGCCAGCAGCTTGACGGGGCACCCCTACAATGAGCAGTTCTTC.